Sequencing of this T cell receptor beta chain was carried out in a study of blood T cell repertoires in COVID-19. Background on the study: T cells, B-cell-depleted T cells, or PBMCs provided the cDNA or gDNA that served as material.

Trimming took off 0 bases at V and 3 bases at J, with 6 bases between the two ends. The germline gives CDR1 SGDLS, CDR2 YYNGEE. CDR3 size: 13 residues. Details on this clone: Other DNA sequences within the sample encode an identical CDR3.

In the source study's methods: The authors estimated nucleated cell counts from reference gene primer amplification. The assay was immunoSEQ multiplex PCR, and TCRdb's table has in-frame clones only and misses some. V and J calls and clone size come straight from that table; D and trimming were deduced from the DNA. Of roughly 21,000 clones in the sample, around 89% were seen once. V is TRBV9 and J is TRBJ1-2; D ambiguous. Input material: peripheral blood. This receptor was identified in a man between 65 and 85 years old with active COVID-19. The CDR3 is CASSVGGDYGYTF. CDR3 coding DNA: TGTGCCAGCAGCGTAGGCGGAGACTATGGCTACACCTTC.